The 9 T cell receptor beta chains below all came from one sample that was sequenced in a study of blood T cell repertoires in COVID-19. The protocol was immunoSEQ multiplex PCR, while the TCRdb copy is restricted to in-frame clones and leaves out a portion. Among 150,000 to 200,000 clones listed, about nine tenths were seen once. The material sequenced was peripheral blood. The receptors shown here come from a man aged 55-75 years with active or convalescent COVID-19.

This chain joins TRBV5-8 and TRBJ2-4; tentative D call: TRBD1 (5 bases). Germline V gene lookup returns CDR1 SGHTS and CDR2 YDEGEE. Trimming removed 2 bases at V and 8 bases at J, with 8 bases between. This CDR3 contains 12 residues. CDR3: CASSLARDIQYF. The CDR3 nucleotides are TGTGCCAGCAGCTTAGCCAGGGACATTCAGTACTTC.

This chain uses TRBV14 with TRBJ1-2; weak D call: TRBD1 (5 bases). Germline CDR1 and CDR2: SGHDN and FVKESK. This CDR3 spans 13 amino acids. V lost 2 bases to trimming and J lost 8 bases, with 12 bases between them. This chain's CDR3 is CASSQRPGQGYTF. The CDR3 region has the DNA TGTGCCAGCAGCCAACGCCCAGGGCAAGGCTACACCTTC.

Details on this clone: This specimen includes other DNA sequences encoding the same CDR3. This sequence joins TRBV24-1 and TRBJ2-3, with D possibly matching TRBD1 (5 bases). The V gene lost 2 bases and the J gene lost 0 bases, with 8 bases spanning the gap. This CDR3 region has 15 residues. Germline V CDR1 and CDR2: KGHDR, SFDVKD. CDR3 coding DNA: TGTGCCACCAGTGATTCCCGACAGAGCACAGATACGCAGTATTTT. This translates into CATSDSRQSTDTQYF.

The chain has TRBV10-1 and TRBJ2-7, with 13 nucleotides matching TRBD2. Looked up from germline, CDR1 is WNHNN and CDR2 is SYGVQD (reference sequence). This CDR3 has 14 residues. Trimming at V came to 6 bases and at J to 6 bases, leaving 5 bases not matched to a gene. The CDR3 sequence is CASRPRTSGSEQYF. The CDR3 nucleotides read TGCGCCAGCAGACCCAGGACTAGCGGGAGCGAGCAGTACTTC.

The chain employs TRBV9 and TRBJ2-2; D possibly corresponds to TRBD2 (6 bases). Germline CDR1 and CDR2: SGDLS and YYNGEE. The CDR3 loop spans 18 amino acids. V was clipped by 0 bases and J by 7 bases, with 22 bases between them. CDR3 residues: CASSVEPSQRWGDGELFF. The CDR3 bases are TGTGCCAGCAGCGTAGAGCCTAGCCAAAGATGGGGGGACGGGGAGCTGTTTTTT.

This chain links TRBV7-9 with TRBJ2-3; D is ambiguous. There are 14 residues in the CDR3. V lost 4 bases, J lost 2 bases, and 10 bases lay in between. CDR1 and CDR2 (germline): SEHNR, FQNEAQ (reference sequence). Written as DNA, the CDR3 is TGTGCCAGCAGCTCCCGCGGAGCCACAGATACGCAGTATTTT. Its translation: CASSSRGATDTQYF.

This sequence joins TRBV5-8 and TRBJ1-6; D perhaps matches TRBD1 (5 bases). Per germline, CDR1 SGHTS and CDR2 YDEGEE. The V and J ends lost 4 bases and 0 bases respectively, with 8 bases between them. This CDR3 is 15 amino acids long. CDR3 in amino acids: CASSRGISYNSPLHF. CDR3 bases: TGTGCCAGCAGCCGGGGGATCTCCTATAATTCACCCCTCCACTTT.

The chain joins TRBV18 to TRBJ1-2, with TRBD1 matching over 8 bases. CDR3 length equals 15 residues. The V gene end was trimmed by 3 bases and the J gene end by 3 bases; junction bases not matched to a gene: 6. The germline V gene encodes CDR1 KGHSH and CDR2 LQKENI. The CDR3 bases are TGTGCCAGCTCACCTAGCCTGACAGGGGACTATGGCTACACCTTC. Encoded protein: CASSPSLTGDYGYTF. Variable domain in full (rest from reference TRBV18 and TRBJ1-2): NAGVMQNPRHLVRRRGQEARLRCSPMKGHSHVYWYRQLPEEGLKFMVYLQKENIIDESGMPKERFSAEFPKEGPSILRIQQVVRGDSAAYFCASSPSLTGDYGYTFGSGTRLTVV.

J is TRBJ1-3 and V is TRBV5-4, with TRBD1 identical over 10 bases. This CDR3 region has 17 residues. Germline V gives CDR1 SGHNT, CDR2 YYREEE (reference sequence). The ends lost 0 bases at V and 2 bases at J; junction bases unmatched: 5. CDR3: CASSLARDRGAGNTIYF. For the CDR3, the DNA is TGTGCCAGCAGCTTGGCAAGGGACAGGGGTGCTGGAAACACCATATATTTT.